This T cell receptor (beta chain) was profiled in a study of blood T cell repertoires in COVID-19. Using immunoSEQ multiplex PCR, the repertoire was profiled, and TCRdb retains in-frame clones only, with some absent. This sample has some 200,000 clones, with 70% to 90% found just once. CDR3 size: 20 residues. Trimming at V came to 0 bases and at J to 3 bases, leaving 16 bases not matched to a gene. Germline V gene data show CDR1 as SGHRS and CDR2 as YFSETQ. The origin of this receptor is a man aged 35-49 years with active or convalescent COVID-19. Sequencing used peripheral blood. This sequence joins TRBV5-1 and TRBJ1-4; 8 bases map to TRBD1. For the CDR3, the DNA is TGCGCCAGCAGCTTGGGAGGACCGGGGGACAGGCTTTGGGCTAATGAAAAACTGTTTTTT. This translates into CASSLGGPGDRLWANEKLFF. Full variable domain (missing parts from reference TRBV5-1 and TRBJ1-4): KAGVTQTPRYLIKTRGQQVTLSCSPISGHRSVSWYQQTPGQGLQFLFEYFSETQRNKGNFPGRFSGRQFSNSRSEMNVSTLELGDSALYLCASSLGGPGDRLWANEKLFFGSGTQLSVL.